This TCR beta chain derives from a study of T cell changes during pregnancy in multiple sclerosis (dated by TCRdb to about 2019). General notes on the study: In women with multiple sclerosis, the researchers looked at how the T cell repertoire shifted as pregnancy progressed.

The CDR3 starts with the cysteine, ends with the phenylalanine, and has 16 residues. Left in the record is the CDR3 DNA by itself, 48 bases read in frame from the first base. CDR1 MDHEN and CDR2 SYDVKM are derived from the germline V gene. The germline V end is reduced by 2 bases and the J end by 5 bases; junction bases left unmatched: 7. A remark on this clone: Its antigen is not yet known. Base qualities are not at hand, and no much larger clone is one base apart.

Libraries were constructed by the immunoSEQ multiplex PCR assay. TCRdb's version of the immuneACCESS table is confined to in-frame rearrangements and falls short of the full clone set. An unresolved V gene accounts for under half of the shortfall where checked; the remainder is of unknown origin. Recorded for this sample are some 96,000 clones; approximately 92% of them occurred a single time. Together, the top ten hold less than 2% of the sample. This specimen consisted of peripheral blood, obtained after pregnancy. The source of this sequence is a female donor with multiple sclerosis, enrolled in a pregnancy study. The chain links TRBV28 with TRBJ2-3, with 10 central nucleotides matching TRBD2. At the DNA level, the sequence is TGTGCCAGCAGTTTACTAAGCGGGAGGGCCAAAGATACGCAGTATTTT. It encodes CASSLLSGRAKDTQYF.